This record looks at one TCR beta chain sequence and its context. Its antigen is still unknown. Using immunoSEQ multiplex PCR, the repertoire was profiled, and TCRdb retains in-frame clones only, with some absent. The data show about 140,000 clones, with roughly 90% seen just once and under 3.5% held by the top ten. The entry originates in a study of T cell responses to AZD1222 COVID-19 vaccine. Findings of the study overall: The donor group comprised mostly white British people and more females; the analysis possibly underestimated clonal diversity. Repertoire sampling was restricted to post-peak T cell response timepoints.

Trimming cost V 5 bases and J 1 base, with 15 bases left between them. The CDR3 extends over 15 amino acids. Germline values: CDR1 LNHDA, CDR2 SQIVND (reference sequence). This chain uses TRBV19 with TRBJ2-7; possibly TRBD2 for D (6 bases). The sequences come from peripheral blood, collected on day 0 of AZD1222 vaccination. The TCR originated in an adult in good health. The DNA of the CDR3 is TGTGCCAGTAGTTGGGACTCCAGCGGGTCCTACGAGCAGTACTTC. As protein: CASSWDSSGSYEQYF.